Following are 16 T cell receptor beta chains from one sample sequenced in a study of blood T cells in healthy people across ages. It was with a sample-barcoded 5' primer and a J-beta primer mix that a second PCR of roughly 7 to 12 cycles was run. TCRdb re-called the 5' RACE reads with MiXCR, one entry per CDR3 protein. Here the sample spans 1.6 million or so distinct CDR3 sequences, 34% being singletons. Sequencing input: blood. Receptors originate from a woman aged 25-40 years in good health.

The genes are TRBV4-1 and TRBJ2-1; D is ambiguous. This CDR3 has 16 residues. V shed 0 bases and J shed 4 bases, with 13 bases lying between them. CDR1 and CDR2 (germline): MGHRA, YSYEKL. CDR3 loop: CASSQDGRHPYNEQFF. CDR3 nucleotide sequence: TGCGCCAGCAGCCAAGATGGCAGACATCCATACAATGAGCAGTTCTTC.

The chain links TRBV27 to TRBJ2-5; D could derive from TRBD1 or TRBD2 (5 bases each). The DNA end is more similar to TRBJ2-7, so the J call may be wrong. CDR3 size: 16 residues. Germline CDR1 MNHEY, CDR2 SMNVEV (reference sequence). The CDR3 bases are TGTGCCAGCAGTCCGGACCGAGGGGCTGGAGCCTACGAGCAGTACTTC. This sequence encodes CASSPDRGAGAYEQYF.

This clonotype appeared a few times. V usage is TRBV27 and J usage is TRBJ2-7, with D unresolved. V lost 0 bases and J lost 1, with 13 bases in between. Germline V CDR1 and CDR2: MNHEY, SMNVEV (reference sequence). CDR3 length: 16 residues. CDR3 sequence reads: CASSLSPWAASYEQYF. In DNA, the CDR3 is TGTGCCAGCAGTTTATCCCCGTGGGCAGCGTCCTACGAGCAGTACTTC.

The CDR3 spells CASSSLSQSISGRAVFHEQFF. DNA of the CDR3: TGTGCCAGCAGCTCCTTGTCTCAGTCGATTAGCGGGAGGGCCGTGTTCCATGAGCAGTTCTTC. The chain uses TRBV3-1 and TRBJ2-1, with 11 positions matching TRBD2. This CDR3 spans 21 amino acids. Trimming removed 5 bases from V and 8 bases from J; junction bases left unmatched: 26. The V gene's germline CDR1 is LGHDT and CDR2 YNNKEL (reference sequence).

The rearrangement links TRBV20-1 to TRBJ2-3; 8 bases are shared with TRBD2. CDR1 is DFQATT, CDR2 SNEGSKA, per germline (reference sequence). With 0 bases clipped from V and 3 bases from J, the junction kept 5 bases outside the gene matches. The length of the CDR3 is 15 residues. CDR3 sequence (DNA): TGCAGTGCTAGAGACGGGGGGGGGCGGACAGATACGCAGTATTTT. Translated: CSARDGGGRTDTQYF.

CDR3 nucleotide sequence: TGTGCCAGCAGCGTACAGGGGGCTGTCGAGCCCCAGCATTTT. As protein: CASSVQGAVEPQHF. The chain couples TRBV9 to TRBJ1-5; 8 bases line up with TRBD1. Trimming took 1 base from V and 8 from J; bases not matched to a gene: 5. The CDR3 sequence is 14 residues long. CDR1 SGDLS and CDR2 YYNGEE come from the germline V gene.

This chain uses TRBV9 with TRBJ2-1; 9 bases are shared with TRBD2. This CDR3 contains 16 residues. Losses at the gene ends were 0 bases for V and 6 bases for J; bases not matched to a gene: 7. Germline V gene data show CDR1 as SGDLS and CDR2 as YYNGEE. This chain's CDR3 is CASSVVGGRGGNEQFF. CDR3 nucleotide sequence: TGTGCCAGCAGCGTAGTCGGCGGGAGGGGTGGCAATGAGCAGTTCTTC.

As concerns this clonotype: Given a much more abundant clone one base away, this may be a read error. This rearrangement joins TRBV29-1 to TRBJ2-7; D is perhaps TRBD2 (6 bases). CDR3 length: 14 residues. Germline-derived CDR1 and CDR2 are SQVTM and ANQGSEA. Between the trimmed V and J ends, which lost 0 bases and 7 bases, there was a span of 16 bases. CDR3 in DNA: TGCAGCGTTGAAGATGGGGGGACGGCGGCGGAGCAGTACTTC. Its protein product is CSVEDGGTAAEQYF.

CDR3 DNA sequence: TGCAGTGCTAGAGCCCTTGGACAGAACACCGGGGAGCTGTTTTTT. Its protein is CSARALGQNTGELFF. The V and J genes are TRBV20-1 and TRBJ2-2; D might be TRBD1 (5 bases). Germline loops: CDR1 DFQATT, CDR2 SNEGSKA (reference sequence). Trimming took off 1 base at V and 1 base at J, with 10 bases between the two ends. The CDR3 is 15 amino acids.

This clonotype was observed a handful of times. The rearrangement uses TRBV20-1 and TRBJ1-6, with 8 bases fitting TRBD1. This CDR3 is 15 amino acids long. Germline trimming cut 4 bases from V and 10 bases from J; bases unmatched to any gene: 12. The germline V gene has CDR1 DFQATT and CDR2 SNEGSKA (reference sequence). The CDR3 loop reads CSATRQGMKGSPLHF. The CDR3 nucleotides read TGCAGTGCTACTAGACAGGGGATGAAGGGATCACCCCTCCACTTT.

This clonotype has more than one count but fewer than ten. The V gene is TRBV6-5, the J gene TRBJ2-4; 10 bases align to TRBD1. Germline-derived CDR1 and CDR2 are MNHEY and SVGAGI. Trimming removed 5 bases from V and 4 bases from J; junction bases left unmatched: 5. CDR3 length: 15 residues. DNA for the CDR3: TGTGCCAGCAGTCCTGCGGGACAGGGGAAAAACATTCAGTACTTC. It encodes CASSPAGQGKNIQYF.

This clonotype was recorded a few times. The J gene is TRBJ2-7, the V gene TRBV11-2; weak D call: TRBD1 (6 bases). CDR1 and CDR2 (germline): SGHAT, FQNNGV. The CDR3 is 14 residues long. V gave up 5 bases and J gave up 0 bases, with 11 bases separating them. CDR3 in amino acids: CASSQDSSSYEQYF. For the CDR3, the DNA is TGTGCCAGCAGCCAGGACAGCAGCTCCTACGAGCAGTACTTC.

This clonotype was counted only a few times. The V and J genes are TRBV6-1 and TRBJ2-7; 7 positions match TRBD1. The V gene end was trimmed by 5 bases and the J gene end by 2 bases; junction bases not matched to a gene: 6. The CDR3 sequence is 14 residues long. The germline gives CDR1 MNHNS, CDR2 SASEGT. CDR3 nucleotide sequence: TGTGCCAGCAGTTCGTACAGGGGCCCCTACGAGCAGTACTTC. It is translated as CASSSYRGPYEQYF.

This rearrangement joins TRBV20-1 to TRBJ2-3, with 9 bases aligning to TRBD2. The CDR3 consists of 17 residues. V lost 4 bases, J lost 6 bases, and 17 bases stayed unmatched. In germline, CDR1 is DFQATT, CDR2 SNEGSKA (reference sequence). The CDR3 DNA is TGCAGTGCTACCTCCTTAACCCCGACTAGCGGAGGCGATACGCAGTATTTT. Its translation: CSATSLTPTSGGDTQYF.

The V and J genes are TRBV7-9 and TRBJ2-5; TRBD2 matches at 8 bases. Near its end, the DNA agrees better with TRBJ2-7, so the J call may be wrong. CDR1 and CDR2 from the germline V gene are SEHNR and FQNEAQ (reference sequence). This CDR3 contains 14 residues. The CDR3 nucleotides read TGTGCCAGCAGCTTAGGCGGGGGGCTTGGCGAGCAGTACTTC. It yields the protein CASSLGGGLGEQYF.

Points on this clonotype: An end of the junction does not agree with germline; a read error may underlie this. V usage is TRBV5-5 and J usage is TRBJ1-2, with D maybe TRBD1 (5 bases). Germline CDR1 and CDR2: SGHKS and YYEKEE (reference sequence). There are 12 residues in the CDR3. The CDR3 spells CAGSSRDHGYTF. As DNA, the CDR3 is TGTGCCGGCAGCTCCCGGGACCATGGCTACACCTTC.